This entry is about one T cell receptor (beta chain). Its antigen is unknown. Generation of TCR beta cDNA was performed by 5'RACE template switching incorporating UMIs. TCRdb reprocessed the 5' RACE reads, with one entry per CDR3 protein and no DNA. This table lists 300,000 to 450,000 distinct CDR3 sequences. CDR3 size: 13 residues. This entry is derived from a study of T cells expressing NK-cell markers. As for the study in general: Investigators obtained TCR beta repertoires from sorted CD3+CD56+NKG2C+, CD3+CD56+NKG2C- and CD3+CD56-NKG2C+ T cells.

Study conclusions and caveats: Each of about six donors carried dominant NKG2C+ clonotypes accounting for about 1.0-7.0% of CD8+ T cells. Leadership of the CD3+CD56-NKG2C+ fraction also belonged to these clonotypes in several donors.

The sequencing sample was made of blood T cells: a sorted CD56 or NKG2C T cell subset, CD4+ or CD8+ T cells, or bulk PBMC T cells (not recorded which). The V call is TRBV12-3 or TRBV12-4, the J call TRBJ2-2; TCRdb lists TRBD1, though no DNA is available to test this call. The source is a man aged 18-70 years in good health. This CDR3 reads CAVQGPNTGELFF.